The rows below give T cell receptor beta chains drawn from one sample of a study of technical replicates of blood from several donors. The assay was immunoSEQ multiplex PCR, and TCRdb's table has in-frame clones only and misses some. Counted here are 67,000 or so clones, roughly 92% occurring once; the ten biggest clones make up about 0.39%. The source material was T cells isolated from PBMCs. The source of these receptors is a human donor in good health. Each CDR3 is given with its conserved first and last residue. A D gene is named only where the DNA matches it firmly. Clone size appears in some rows only: once, few, many, or a class for an expanded clone.

J gene	clone size	D gene	V gene	CDR3 length	CDR3 protein	CDR3 DNA
TRBJ1-2	once	TRBD1	TRBV30	12	CAWGTGNYGYTF	TGTGCCTGGGGGACAGGGAACTATGGCTACACCTTC
TRBJ2-7	.	TRBD2	TRBV6-1	15	CASSALTSGSGEQYF	TGTGCCAGCAGTGCCCTGACTAGCGGGAGCGGCGAGCAGTACTTC
TRBJ2-7	.	TRBD1	TRBV2	14	CASYLTGATYEQYF	TGTGCCAGCTACTTAACAGGGGCTACCTACGAGCAGTACTTC
TRBJ1-1	few	.	TRBV10-3	14	CAISDRQGNTEAFF	TGTGCCATCAGTGATCGGCAGGGGAACACTGAAGCTTTCTTT
TRBJ2-2	.	TRBD1	TRBV30	16	CAWSIAGTGDTGELFF	TGTGCCTGGAGTATTGCCGGGACAGGGGATACCGGGGAGCTGTTTTTT
TRBJ1-5	few	.	TRBV6-6	11	CASRTNQPQHF	TGTGCCAGCAGGACAAATCAGCCCCAGCATTTT
TRBJ2-2	.	TRBD1	TRBV6-1	15	CASSGDREFTGELFF	TGTGCCAGCAGCGGGGACAGGGAATTCACCGGGGAGCTGTTTTTT
TRBJ2-7	.	TRBD1	TRBV19	13	CASSGQATYEQYF	TGTGCCAGTAGTGGACAGGCAACCTACGAGCAGTACTTC
TRBJ2-3	.	TRBD2	TRBV10-1	15	CASSDYLAGADTQYF	TGCGCCAGCAGTGACTACCTAGCGGGAGCAGATACGCAGTATTTT
TRBJ2-6	.	TRBD1	TRBV27	18	CASSLSRTGWEGANVLTF	TGTGCCAGCAGTTTATCCCGGACAGGGTGGGAAGGGGCCAACGTCCTGACTTTC
TRBJ2-3	.	.	TRBV19	15	CASSIDLEGTDTQYF	TGTGCCAGTAGTATTGATCTAGAGGGAACAGATACGCAGTATTTT
TRBJ1-1	.	.	TRBV25-1	13	CASSVAGGTEAFF	TGTGCCAGCAGTGTTGCCGGGGGCACTGAAGCTTTCTTT
TRBJ1-2	.	TRBD1	TRBV27	16	CASSQKSTGTVYGYTF	TGTGCCAGCAGTCAGAAAAGTACCGGGACAGTCTATGGCTACACCTTC
TRBJ2-1	.	.	TRBV11-3	15	CASSLASSNGNEQFF	TGTGCCAGCAGCTTGGCGTCTAGCAATGGCAATGAGCAGTTCTTC
TRBJ2-7	.	.	TRBV2	15	CASSVDTGTVYEQYF	TGTGCCAGCAGCGTCGATACAGGAACCGTTTACGAGCAGTACTTC
TRBJ2-4	.	TRBD1	TRBV19	12	CASSPTGNIQYF	TGTGCCAGTAGCCCGACAGGGAACATTCAGTACTTC
TRBJ2-7	.	.	TRBV6-5	16	CASSYSRAAGLIEQYF	TGTGCCAGCAGTTACTCGAGGGCCGCGGGATTGATCGAGCAGTACTTC
TRBJ2-7	.	TRBD1	TRBV19	16	CASSIAGQGAAGEQYF	TGTGCCAGTAGTATAGCTGGACAGGGGGCCGCCGGCGAGCAGTACTTC
TRBJ1-4	.	TRBD1	TRBV7-9	16	CASSSSADRGREKLFF	TGTGCCAGCAGCTCGTCTGCGGACAGGGGGCGGGAAAAACTGTTTTTT
TRBJ2-1	.	.	TRBV27	16	CASSLSAGVPYNEQFF	TGTGCCAGCAGTTTATCAGCAGGGGTACCATACAATGAGCAGTTCTTC
TRBJ2-5	.	.	TRBV4-2	14	CASSQEVTQETQYF	TGTGCCAGCAGCCAAGAGGTGACACAAGAGACCCAGTACTTC
TRBJ2-7	.	TRBD2	TRBV6-5	12	CASSRGDYEQYF	TGTGCCAGCAGTCGGGGGGACTACGAGCAGTACTTC
TRBJ2-2	.	TRBD2	TRBV9	17	CASSTGTRYSNTGELFF	TGTGCCAGCAGCACCGGGACTAGATATTCAAACACCGGGGAGCTGTTTTTT
TRBJ2-3	.	TRBD2	TRBV2	16	CASSVIGGGVTDTQYF	TGTGCCAGCAGTGTAATTGGCGGGGGAGTCACAGATACGCAGTATTTT
TRBJ2-3	.	TRBD2	TRBV6-1	15	CASSVAGTFTDTQYF	TGTGCCAGCAGCGTAGCGGGTACATTCACAGATACGCAGTATTTT
TRBJ2-3	.	.	TRBV5-4	13	CASSFSGTDTQYF	TGTGCCAGCAGCTTTTCGGGAACAGATACGCAGTATTTT